The 18 T cell receptor beta chains below come from one sample, sequenced in a study of T-cell memory formation after mild COVID-19. TCRdb reprocessed the 5' RACE reads via MiXCR and lists one record per CDR3 protein. The sample includes roughly 300,000 distinct CDR3 sequences, under 8.5% of them seen just once. The sequenced sample consisted of PBMCs or a T cell subset sorted from them (not recorded which). These receptors came from a man between 18 and 35 years old who had mild COVID-19 (a few samples of this study predate the infection). Cell type and time point are not known.

There are a few counts of this clonotype. The chain couples TRBV3-2 to TRBJ2-7; the table gives TRBD1 as D, unverified against the DNA. TRBV3-2 is labeled a pseudogene. The CDR3 contains 15 residues. CDR3 region: CASSQDGDGDYEQYV. CDR3 DNA sequence: TGTGCCAGCAGCCAAGATGGGGACGGGGACTACGAGCAGTACGTC.

This clonotype was counted only a few times. The chain employs TRBV6-2 or TRBV6-3 and TRBJ2-7; D gene ambiguous. Trimming pared 5 bases from V and 4 bases from J, leaving 3 bases between. Germline V lookup: CDR1 MNHEY, CDR2 SVGEGT. This CDR3 has 10 amino acids. The CDR3 protein is CASSHYEQYV. Here the CDR3 DNA reads TGTGCCAGCAGTCATTACGAGCAGTACGTC.

This chain uses TRBV7-2 with TRBJ1-1; maybe TRBD1 (5 bases). The CDR3 runs to 15 residues. Trimming took off 3 bases at V and 1 base at J, with 12 bases between the two ends. Per the germline V gene, CDR1 is SGHTA and CDR2 is FQGNSA. This CDR3 reads CASSFGGATNTEAFF. The CDR3 region has the DNA TGTGCCAGCAGCTTCGGTGGGGCGACGAACACTGAAGCTTTCTTT.

This clonotype was observed at least ten times. V usage is TRBV7-2 and J usage is TRBJ2-3, with D perhaps matching TRBD1 (6 bases). V dropped 4 bases and J dropped 4 bases, with 6 bases sitting between them. Per the germline V gene, CDR1 is SGHTA and CDR2 is FQGNSA. This CDR3 is built from 12 residues. The CDR3 DNA sequence: TGTGCCAGCAGCTACAGGGCAGATACGCAGTATTTT. As protein: CASSYRADTQYF.

This clonotype was detected ten times or more. The chain carries TRBV5-1 and TRBJ2-5; D remains unclear. Per the germline V gene, CDR1 is SGHRS and CDR2 is YFSETQ. Trimming took off 4 bases at V and 2 bases at J, with 9 bases between the two ends. The CDR3 is made up of 13 amino acids. The CDR3 bases are TGCGCCAGCAGCCCGCTGGGACAAGAGACCCAGTACTTC. This sequence encodes CASSPLGQETQYF.

A few counts support this clonotype. The rearrangement links TRBV6-4 to TRBJ2-1, with TRBD1 matching over 8 bases. CDR3 size: 14 residues. Germline trimming cut 5 bases from V and 9 bases from J; bases unmatched to any gene: 9. Germline V lookup: CDR1 MRHNA, CDR2 SNTAGT. The CDR3 DNA is TGTGCCAGCAGTCTCGAGACAGGGGAACGTGAGCAGTTCTTC. This codes for CASSLETGEREQFF.

This clonotype has a single count. Written as DNA, the CDR3 is TGTGCCAGCAGTTCACCACTAGCGGGGATTACCGGGGAGCTGTTTTTT. It encodes CASSSPLAGITGELFF. This sequence joins TRBV27 and TRBJ2-2; TRBD2 matches 10 bases. The junction had 7 bases not matched to a gene; V was cut back by 4 bases and J by 5 bases. The CDR3 has 16 residues. The germline V gene encodes CDR1 MNHEY and CDR2 SMNVEV (reference sequence).

In its sample, this clonotype was seen a few times. The chain combines TRBV7-2 with TRBJ2-2; D possibly corresponds to TRBD1 (5 bases). CDR3 length: 13 amino acids. Germline V lookup: CDR1 SGHTA, CDR2 FQGNSA. Trimming removed 4 bases at V and 3 bases at J, with 6 bases between. The CDR3 is CASSWTYTGELFF. The DNA of the CDR3 is TGTGCCAGCAGCTGGACATACACCGGGGAGCTGTTTTTT.

This clonotype was detected many times. The gene calls are TRBV7-2 and TRBJ2-2, with 12 bases aligning to TRBD2. The length of the CDR3 is 18 residues. The germline CDR1 and CDR2 sequences are SGHTA and FQGNSA. The junction had 4 bases not matched to a gene; V was cut back by 2 bases and J by 0 bases. Here the CDR3 reads CASSLLAGGFANTGELFF. In nucleotides, the CDR3 is TGTGCCAGCAGCTTACTAGCGGGGGGGTTCGCGAACACCGGGGAGCTGTTTTTT.

The rearrangement links TRBV7-8 to TRBJ2-7; D unclear. With 5 bases removed from V and 3 bases from J, the gap between germline ends came to 14 bases. CDR3 length: 14 amino acids. Germline V gives CDR1 SGHVS, CDR2 FQNEAQ. The CDR3 here is CASSPDRLDYEQYF. DNA of the CDR3: TGTGCCAGCAGCCCTGACCGACTCGACTACGAGCAGTACTTC. The full variable domain, in which reference TRBV7-8 and TRBJ2-7 provide the parts outside the CDR3, is GAGVSQSPRYKVAKRGQDVALRCDPISGHVSLFWYQQALGQGPEFLTYFQNEAQLDKSGLPSDRFFAERPEGSVSTLKIQRTQQEDSAVYLCASSPDRLDYEQYFGPGTRLTVT.

In its sample, this clonotype was seen a few times. J is TRBJ2-7 and V is TRBV6-6; no clear D. Looked up from germline, CDR1 is MNHNY and CDR2 is SVGAGI (reference sequence). V was shortened by 4 bases and J by 3 bases, with 10 bases between the two germline ends. The CDR3 extends over 13 amino acids. DNA for the CDR3: TGTGCCAGCAGTTCCCAAGCCGGCTACGAGCAGTACGTC. Protein: CASSSQAGYEQYV.

A few counts support this clonotype. The V gene is TRBV4-3, the J gene TRBJ2-3; TRBD2 might be the D (5 bases). Germline CDR1 reads LGHNA; CDR2 reads YSLEER. The CDR3 spans 16 residues. The V and J ends lost 1 base and 4 bases respectively, with 15 bases between them. CDR3 coding DNA: TGCGCCAGCAGCCAAGGTTCACTAGTGAATTCAGATACGCAGTATTTT. Protein sequence: CASSQGSLVNSDTQYF.

The sample holds a few counts of this clonotype. The chain joins TRBV11-2 to TRBJ2-1; 9 bases fit TRBD2. CDR1 and CDR2 from the germline V gene are SGHAT and FQNNGV. The CDR3 extends over 16 amino acids. The V segment lost 4 bases and the J segment 4 bases; nucleotides outside the gene matches: 8. CDR3 bases: TGTGCCAGCAGCTGGAAACCTAGCGGGGAATACAATGAGCAGTTCTTC. It codes for CASSWKPSGEYNEQFF.

The table lists this clonotype with a few counts. The rearrangement links TRBV7-2 to TRBJ1-5, with TRBD1 matching over 8 bases. Germline CDR1 and CDR2: SGHTA and FQGNSA. This CDR3 spans 13 amino acids. V was clipped by 3 bases and J by 6 bases; unmatched bases: 1. The CDR3 reads CASSFTGGQPQHF. The CDR3 bases are TGTGCCAGCAGCTTTACAGGGGGTCAGCCCCAGCATTTT.

The V gene is TRBV7-2, the J gene TRBJ2-5; D unresolved. Germline assignment: CDR1 SGHTA and CDR2 FQGNSA. Trimming pared 7 bases from V and 5 bases from J, leaving 23 bases between. This CDR3 is 16 amino acids long. Here the CDR3 DNA reads TGTGCCAGCACTCCGTCGCTTGCCGGGTGGTACGAGACCCAGTACTTC. It yields the protein CASTPSLAGWYETQYF.

Only a few counts were recorded for this clonotype. Here the CDR3 reads CASTPQVGTEAFF. The CDR3 nucleotides are TGTGCCAGCACCCCCCAAGTCGGCACTGAAGCTTTCTTT. V is TRBV12-3 or TRBV12-4 and J is TRBJ1-1; D is undetermined. V was pared by 7 bases and J by 4 bases, with 13 bases between. The CDR3 runs to 13 residues.

This clonotype has just a few counts. The chain has TRBV4-3 and TRBJ1-2; the D is unclear. The CDR3 totals 15 residues. CDR1 and CDR2 from the germline V gene are LGHNA and YSLEER. V lost 1 base to trimming and J lost 2 bases, with 11 bases between them. The CDR3 spells CASSQGLVPNYGYTF. DNA of the CDR3: TGCGCCAGCAGCCAAGGTTTGGTTCCAAACTATGGCTACACCTTC.

The chain has TRBV5-6 and TRBJ2-3, with a tentative D call TRBD2 (5 bases). Germline CDR1 and CDR2: SGHDT and YYEEEE. Trimming pared 5 bases from V and 5 bases from J, leaving 9 bases between. This CDR3 has 12 residues. CDR3 nucleotides: TGTGCCAGCAGGGAGAGCGGAGATACGCAGTATTTT. Translation gives CASRESGDTQYF.